What follows are 27 T cell receptor beta chains derived from one specimen sequenced in a study of CD8 T cells in ankylosing spondylitis. The study's findings and limits: A TCR beta motif of eight or nine highly homologous variants seemed to mark ankylosing spondylitis blood.

No antigen has been identified for these receptors. One entry per CDR3 protein results from TCRdb running MiXCR on the 5' RACE reads. The table lists about 510,000 distinct CDR3 sequences, approximately 5% of them singletons. Sequences were obtained from blood, either unsorted or a sorted T cell fraction (not recorded which). The receptors were sampled from a male donor with ankylosing spondylitis.

This clonotype was recorded a few times. The rearrangement joins TRBV20-1 to TRBJ2-7; D unclear. With 5 bases removed from V and 7 bases from J, the gap between germline ends came to 12 bases. Looked up from germline, CDR1 is DFQATT and CDR2 is SNEGSKA (reference sequence). This CDR3 region has 11 residues. The CDR3 nucleotides read TGCAGTGCTTCCCCCCGGCGGGAGCAGTACTTC. This translates into CSASPRREQYF.

Many counts were recorded for this clonotype. The chain employs TRBV5-6 and TRBJ2-3; TRBD1 matches at 10 bases. CDR1 SGHDT and CDR2 YYEEEE come from the germline V gene. This CDR3 contains 16 residues. Trimming at V came to 4 bases and at J to 3 bases, leaving 8 bases not matched to a gene. The CDR3 loop is CASSVTTGGATDTQYF. CDR3 coding DNA: TGTGCCAGCAGCGTAACGACAGGGGGCGCGACAGATACGCAGTATTTT.

This clonotype was seen ten or more times. V is TRBV5-6 and J is TRBJ2-1; possibly TRBD2 for D (6 bases). Germline V lookup: CDR1 SGHDT, CDR2 YYEEEE. This CDR3 has 14 residues. Between the trimmed V and J ends, which lost 1 base and 5 bases, there was a span of 10 bases. CDR3 region: CASSLREIHNEQFF. The DNA for the CDR3 is TGTGCCAGCAGCTTGCGGGAGATCCACAATGAGCAGTTCTTC. The whole variable domain, filled in from reference TRBV5-6 and TRBJ2-1, reads DAGVTQSPTHLIKTRGQQVTLRCSPKSGHDTVSWYQQALGQGPQFIFQYYEEEERQRGNFPDRFSGHQFPNYSSELNVNALLLGDSALYLCASSLREIHNEQFFGPGTRLTVL.

This clonotype was observed many times. The genes are TRBV7-2 and TRBJ2-5; no definite D call. This CDR3 has 14 residues. V lost 1 base, J lost 7 bases, and 13 bases lay in between. Per germline, CDR1 SGHTA and CDR2 FQGNSA. The CDR3 sequence is CASSLVTVPGTQYF. DNA of the CDR3: TGTGCCAGCAGCTTAGTGACCGTTCCAGGGACCCAGTACTTC.

This chain uses TRBV7-2 with TRBJ2-1, with 7 bases that match TRBD2. The CDR3 sequence is 15 residues long. Germline values: CDR1 SGHTA, CDR2 FQGNSA. Trimming cost V 2 bases and J 3 bases; bases outside gene matches: 4. CDR3 bases: TGTGCCAGCAGCTTAACGGGGGACTACTACAATGAGCAGTTCTTC. This gives the protein CASSLTGDYYNEQFF.

This clonotype was detected many times. The rearrangement links TRBV7-2 to TRBJ1-6, with TRBD1 identical over 7 bases. Trimming at V came to 5 bases and at J to 9 bases, leaving 10 bases not matched to a gene. Per germline, CDR1 SGHTA and CDR2 FQGNSA. The CDR3 is 15 amino acids. The CDR3: CASSSGGGYGSPLHF. CDR3 nucleotides: TGTGCCAGCAGCAGCGGAGGGGGCTACGGTTCACCCCTCCACTTT.

In its sample, this clonotype was seen a few times. At one of its ends the junction is not consistent with the germline gene, which may arise from a read error. V usage is TRBV5-1 and J usage is TRBJ1-3, with a weak D call TRBD1 (6 bases). Germline lookup yields CDR1 SGHRS and CDR2 YFSETQ. This CDR3 contains 16 residues. The CDR3, as DNA: TGCGCCAGCAGCCCGGTGGGGGCCCCCTCTGGAAACACCCTATATTTT. Amino acid sequence: CASSPVGAPSGNTLYF.

This clonotype has a count of ten or more. The rearrangement uses TRBV7-9 and TRBJ1-1; the D is unclear. The CDR3 runs 12 residues. In germline, CDR1 is SEHNR, CDR2 FQNEAQ (reference sequence). V lost 10 bases and J lost 2, with 11 bases in between. CDR3 sequence reads: CAIGYQNTEAFF. The CDR3, as DNA: TGTGCCATCGGATACCAAAACACTGAAGCTTTCTTT.

This clonotype was recorded many times. The chain couples TRBV7-2 to TRBJ2-7, with 9 positions matching TRBD2. CDR3 length: 14 residues. Germline V CDR1 and CDR2: SGHTA, FQGNSA. Germline trimming cut 2 bases from V and 4 bases from J; bases unmatched to any gene: 3. The CDR3 region has the DNA TGTGCCAGCAGCTTAAGGACTAGCGAATACGAGCAGTACTTC. It specifies CASSLRTSEYEQYF.

This clonotype was detected many times. Here the CDR3 DNA reads TGTGCCAGCAGTTTATCCCTAGCGGGGGCCCAAGAGACCCAGTACTTC. Translation: CASSLSLAGAQETQYF. This chain connects TRBV27 to TRBJ2-5; 10 nucleotides align to TRBD2. This CDR3 has 16 amino acids. V shed 0 bases and J 1 base; nucleotides not matched to a gene: 2. Per the germline V gene, CDR1 is MNHEY and CDR2 is SMNVEV (reference sequence).

This clonotype was seen at least ten times. The genes are TRBV12-3 or TRBV12-4 and TRBJ2-5; D unclear. This CDR3 has 13 amino acids. V shed 6 bases and J shed 4 bases, with 12 bases lying between them. In DNA, the CDR3 is TGTGCCAGCAGCTATGGAGTTGGAGAGACCCAGTACTTC. Residues: CASSYGVGETQYF.

The chain links TRBV11-3 to TRBJ2-2, with TRBD2 as a possible D gene (6 bases). The CDR3 is 15 amino acids. The germline V and J ends were trimmed by 3 bases and 5 bases, with 13 bases remaining between them. Germline CDR1 is SGHNT and CDR2 is YENEEA. CDR3 amino acids: CASSFGQAGTGELFF. The CDR3 nucleotides are TGTGCCAGCAGCTTCGGCCAGGCGGGGACCGGGGAGCTGTTTTTT.

To note about this clonotype: A much larger clone lies one base from this, so it may be a read error. This likely comes from a read error, as the CDR3 has no conserved phenylalanine or tryptophan at its end. This chain uses TRBV6-2 or TRBV6-3 with TRBJ1-4, with TRBD1 matching 7 bases. CDR3 size: 16 residues. J lost 5 bases, V lost 4 bases, and 10 bases had no gene match. Germline V gives CDR1 MNHEY, CDR2 SVGEGT. The DNA of the CDR3 is TGTGCCAGCAGTTTACCCCCGGGACAGAGGAATGAAAAACTGTTTATT. This translates into CASSLPPGQRNEKLFI.

This clonotype occurred a few times. The chain combines TRBV7-9 with TRBJ1-1; 7 bases are a match to TRBD1. CDR3 length: 12 amino acids. The trim removed 3 bases at V and 9 bases at J, leaving 4 bases unmatched. The germline V gene has CDR1 SEHNR and CDR2 FQNEAQ (reference sequence). The CDR3 coding sequence is TGTGCCAGCAGCTTTATGGGACAGAAAGCTTTCTTT. It is translated as CASSFMGQKAFF.

This clonotype has ten or more counts. The CDR3 reads CASIGTGGGDREAFF. CDR3 nucleotides: TGTGCCAGCATCGGGACAGGGGGCGGAGATAGGGAAGCTTTCTTT. The rearrangement uses TRBV12-3 or TRBV12-4 and TRBJ1-1; 12 positions agree with TRBD1. The trim removed 7 bases at V and 8 bases at J, leaving 11 bases unmatched. The CDR3 has 15 residues.

This clonotype was picked up many times. V and J are TRBV20-1 and TRBJ2-3; TRBD2 is a possible D gene (7 bases). Germline CDR1 reads DFQATT; CDR2 reads SNEGSKA (reference sequence). Trimming took 5 bases from V and 8 from J, leaving 14 bases between them. This CDR3 contains 12 residues. The CDR3 sequence is CSARRGGGTQYF. The CDR3 coding sequence is TGCAGTGCTCGGAGAGGGGGGGGTACGCAGTATTTT.

This clonotype has ten or more counts. This sequence joins TRBV24-1 and TRBJ2-3; 9 positions match TRBD2. The CDR3 totals 17 residues. Germline trimming cut 3 bases from V and 1 base from J; bases unmatched to any gene: 7. Germline V lookup: CDR1 KGHDR, CDR2 SFDVKD. This CDR3 reads CATSDRASGTRTDTQYF. The CDR3 nucleotides are TGTGCCACCAGTGATCGGGCTAGCGGGACGCGCACAGATACGCAGTATTTT.

This clonotype was observed a few times. CDR3 nucleotides: TGTGCCAGCAGTTTACGGAAGGGCTACGAGCAGTACTTC. Amino acids: CASSLRKGYEQYF. The V and J genes are TRBV27 and TRBJ2-7; D gene uncertain. Germline CDR1 is MNHEY and CDR2 is SMNVEV (reference sequence). This CDR3 comprises 13 residues. Trimming shortened V by 2 bases and J by 3 bases, and 8 bases separated the two germline ends.

Many counts were recorded for this clonotype. This sequence joins TRBV25-1 and TRBJ2-1; perhaps TRBD2 as D (5 bases). The germline gives CDR1 MGHDK, CDR2 SYGVNS. Trimming took 3 bases from V and 7 from J, leaving 16 bases between them. CDR3 length: 15 residues. The CDR3 reads CASSDSLDSLNEQFF. As DNA, the CDR3 is TGTGCCAGCAGTGATTCACTAGACTCCTTGAATGAGCAGTTCTTC.

This clonotype showed up many times. The gene calls are TRBV12-3 or TRBV12-4 and TRBJ1-2, with D perhaps matching TRBD1 (5 bases). The CDR3 loop spans 12 amino acids. The V and J ends lost 5 bases and 5 bases respectively, with 9 bases between them. The CDR3 loop reads CASSVDRYGYTF. The DNA for the CDR3 is TGTGCCAGCAGTGTTGACAGATATGGCTACACCTTC.

This clonotype has at least ten counts. The chain couples TRBV5-1 to TRBJ2-3, with TRBD2 identical over 14 bases. Germline V gene data show CDR1 as SGHRS and CDR2 as YFSETQ. Germline trimming cut 4 bases from V and 5 bases from J; bases unmatched to any gene: 3. The CDR3 extends over 15 amino acids. The CDR3 loop is CASSHGTSGRDTQYF. CDR3 sequence (DNA): TGCGCCAGCAGCCACGGGACTAGCGGGAGAGATACGCAGTATTTT.

This clonotype came up many times. The rearrangement links TRBV7-9 to TRBJ2-7; D uncertain. CDR1 and CDR2 (germline): SEHNR, FQNEAQ (reference sequence). The germline V and J ends were trimmed by 5 bases and 4 bases, with 15 bases remaining between them. There are 14 residues in the CDR3. CDR3: CASSPTLLGYEQYF. The CDR3 coding sequence is TGTGCCAGCAGCCCGACCTTATTAGGGTACGAGCAGTACTTC. The full variable domain, in which reference TRBV7-9 and TRBJ2-7 provide the parts outside the CDR3, is DTGVSQNPRHKITKRGQNVTFRCDPISEHNRLYWYRQTLGQGPEFLTYFQNEAQLEKSRLLSDRFSAERPKGSFSTLEIQRTEQGDSAMYLCASSPTLLGYEQYFGPGTRLTVT.

This clonotype was seen only a few times. The genes are TRBV7-9 and TRBJ2-3, with 8 bases fitting TRBD2. The CDR3 has 13 amino acids. Trimming removed 5 bases from V and 7 bases from J; junction bases left unmatched: 5. Germline V gene lookup returns CDR1 SEHNR and CDR2 FQNEAQ (reference sequence). The CDR3 region is CASSPGGPNTQYF. In DNA form, the CDR3 reads TGTGCCAGCAGCCCGGGGGGGCCGAATACGCAGTATTTT.

This clonotype was seen repeatedly, ten times or more. The chain recombines TRBV20-1 with TRBJ2-1; D unclear. This CDR3 comprises 12 residues. V was cut by 0 bases and J by 8 bases, with 8 bases left in between. The germline V gene has CDR1 DFQATT and CDR2 SNEGSKA (reference sequence). As DNA, the CDR3 is TGCAGTGCTAGAGAGGCTGCCTATGAGCAGTTCTTC. It is translated as CSAREAAYEQFF.

This clonotype occurred many times. The rearrangement joins TRBV5-1 to TRBJ2-7; D perhaps matches TRBD1 (6 bases). V lost 4 bases and J 0 bases, leaving 26 bases between the germline ends. Germline-derived CDR1 and CDR2 are SGHRS and YFSETQ. The CDR3 runs to 19 residues. In DNA, the CDR3 is TGCGCCAGCAGCAGAAGGACAGAAACACCCCGGTGGAGCTCCTACGAGCAGTACTTC. Amino acid sequence: CASSRRTETPRWSSYEQYF.

Here the CDR3 DNA reads TGTGCCAGCCCCAGGGAAAACACCGGGGAGCTGTTTTTT. Translation: CASPRENTGELFF. The chain links TRBV2 to TRBJ2-2, with a weak D call TRBD1 (5 bases). Germline V CDR1 and CDR2: SNHLY, FYNNEI. V gave up 8 bases and J gave up 2 bases, with 9 bases separating them. This CDR3 contains 13 residues. The full variable domain, its missing parts supplied by reference TRBV2 and TRBJ2-2, is EPEVTQTPSHQVTQMGQEVILRCVPISNHLYFYWYRQILGQKVEFLVSFYNNEISEKSEIFDDQFSVERPDGSNFTLKIRSTKLEDSAMYFCASPRENTGELFFGEGSRLTVL.

There are many counts of this clonotype. The V call is TRBV27, the J call TRBJ2-5; weak D call: TRBD1 (5 bases). The CDR3 has 15 residues. V lost 0 bases and J 1 base, leaving 9 bases between the germline ends. Germline CDR1 MNHEY, CDR2 SMNVEV (reference sequence). The DNA of the CDR3 is TGTGCCAGCAGTTTATCGGGGCTAACCCAAGAGACCCAGTACTTC. This translates into CASSLSGLTQETQYF.